One sample yielded the 8 T cell receptor beta chains listed below, sequenced in a study of shared clonotypes between healthy human individuals. The assay was immunoSEQ multiplex PCR, and TCRdb's table has in-frame clones only and misses some. The table includes nearly 2 million clones, about 95% detected once. CD45RO-negative, CCR7-positively selected cells formed the naive CD8 fraction, excluding terminally differentiated effector memory CD45RA+ cells. The source material was naive CD8+ T cells sorted from blood. Receptors originate from a man aged 18 to 29 in good health.

Of note for this clone: Other DNA sequences in this specimen translate into the identical CDR3. The J gene is TRBJ2-7, the V gene TRBV9; D is ambiguous. CDR3 length: 13 amino acids. V lost 0 bases to trimming and J lost 4 bases, with 8 bases between them. Germline lookup yields CDR1 SGDLS and CDR2 YYNGEE. The CDR3, as DNA: TGTGCCAGCAGCGTAGGACCGCTATACGAGCAGTACTTC. It translates to CASSVGPLYEQYF.

V is TRBV4-3 and J is TRBJ2-3, with 7 bases lining up with TRBD1. Germline CDR1 and CDR2: LGHNA and YSLEER. This CDR3 region has 18 residues. Unmatched junction bases numbered 9, after V lost 0 bases and J lost 0 bases. The CDR3 is CASSQDQLTGPSTDTQYF. CDR3 nucleotide sequence: TGCGCCAGCAGCCAAGATCAACTGACAGGGCCTAGCACAGATACGCAGTATTTT.

The CDR3 region has the DNA TGTGCCAGCAGTGTGTCCGGTAACTACAATGAGCAGTTCTTC. Protein sequence: CASSVSGNYNEQFF. The chain joins TRBV6-1 to TRBJ2-1, with D uncertain. The germline gives CDR1 MNHNS, CDR2 SASEGT. V was trimmed by 4 bases and J by 3 bases, leaving 10 bases between them. The CDR3 covers 14 residues.

The V gene is TRBV21-1, the J gene TRBJ1-4; the table calls TRBD1, which could not be checked here. TRBV21-1 is reported as a pseudogene. This CDR3 is 15 amino acids long. CDR3 bases: TGTGCCAGCAGCAAGGGCGGAACAGGCAATGAAAAACTGTTTTTT. Its translation is CASSKGGTGNEKLFF.

This chain joins TRBV6-5 and TRBJ2-4; D gene ambiguous. The CDR3 totals 15 residues. In germline, CDR1 is MNHEY, CDR2 SVGAGI. V lost 2 bases, J lost 8 bases, and 16 bases lay in between. For the CDR3, the DNA is TGTGCCAGCAGTTACCAAGACCCCTCTGGGGACATTCAGTACTTC. As protein: CASSYQDPSGDIQYF.

The J gene is TRBJ2-7, the V gene TRBV7-9, with TRBD1 matching 9 bases. The germline V gene has CDR1 SEHNR and CDR2 FQNEAQ (reference sequence). V shed 1 base and J 5 bases; nucleotides not matched to a gene: 9. CDR3 size: 16 residues. The DNA for the CDR3 is TGTGCCAGCAGCTTAGGATTGGGACAGGGTCACAACGAGCAGTACTTC. Its protein product is CASSLGLGQGHNEQYF.

The chain links TRBV29-1 to TRBJ2-1; no definite D call. The CDR3 extends over 12 amino acids. V was pared by 2 bases and J by 5 bases, with 7 bases between. Per germline, CDR1 SQVTM and CDR2 ANQGSEA. The chain's CDR3 is CSVESPDNEQFF. CDR3 DNA sequence: TGCAGCGTTGAATCGCCGGACAATGAGCAGTTCTTC.

The chain couples TRBV9 to TRBJ1-1; D unresolved. Per germline, CDR1 SGDLS and CDR2 YYNGEE. V shed 4 bases and J shed 3 bases, with 13 bases lying between them. The CDR3 has 14 residues. CDR3 DNA: TGTGCCAGCAGCATGACTTACGGAGACACTGAAGCTTTCTTT. This sequence encodes CASSMTYGDTEAFF.